Listed here is a single T cell receptor (beta chain). No antigen is known for it. Template switching added a universal primer binding site, and final cDNA carried unique molecular identifiers. In TCRdb, the 5' RACE reads were re-called with MiXCR into one record per CDR3 protein. The sample contains about 690,000 distinct CDR3 sequences, approximately 6.1% of which appear only once. The data stem from a study of identical twins. Overall study findings and caveats: Twin-shared out-of-frame alpha sequences were enriched for low generation probability.

The CDR3 is 20 residues long. Per the germline V gene, CDR1 is MNHEY and CDR2 is SVGEGT. The V and J ends lost 9 bases and 8 bases respectively, with 38 bases between them. The sequenced sample consisted of naive T cells sorted from blood. This TCR was sampled from a young man in good health. The J gene is TRBJ2-1, the V gene TRBV6-2 or TRBV6-3; possible D gene TRBD2, 8 bases. The DNA for the CDR3 is TGTGCCAGTTGGCCGGGGACAGAGGCCTCTGCCACGGGACTAGGGGATGAGCAGTTCTTC. It codes for CASWPGTEASATGLGDEQFF.